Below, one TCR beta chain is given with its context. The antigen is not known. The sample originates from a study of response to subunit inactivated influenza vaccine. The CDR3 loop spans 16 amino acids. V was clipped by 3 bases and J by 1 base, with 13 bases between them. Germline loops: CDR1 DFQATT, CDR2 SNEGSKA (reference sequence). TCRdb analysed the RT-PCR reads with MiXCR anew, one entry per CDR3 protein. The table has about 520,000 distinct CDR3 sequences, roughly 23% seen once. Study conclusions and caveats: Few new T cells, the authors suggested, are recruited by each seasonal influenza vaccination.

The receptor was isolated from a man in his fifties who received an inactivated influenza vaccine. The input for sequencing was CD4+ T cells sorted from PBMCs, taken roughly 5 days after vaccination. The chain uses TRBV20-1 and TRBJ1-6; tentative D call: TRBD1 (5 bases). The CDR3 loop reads CSASGTEGSYNSPLHF. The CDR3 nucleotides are TGCAGTGCTAGCGGGACGGAGGGGTCCTATAATTCACCCCTCCACTTT.